Listed below are T cell receptor beta chains from one sample, sequenced in a study of blood T cell repertoires in COVID-19. Repertoires were generated with immunoSEQ multiplex PCR, while TCRdb's copy carries only in-frame clones and drops some. The table records roughly 150,000 clones, approximately 88% of them present only once. The sample comprised peripheral blood. Receptors were obtained from a woman over 75 with active or convalescent COVID-19. Each CDR3 is given with its conserved first and last residue. The D gene is left open where the match is weak. For some rows the clone size is stated as once, few or many, or as a class when expanded; others skip it.

v_call,d_call,clone_size,j_call,cdr3_aa,cdr3_nt
TRBV19,-,-,TRBJ2-5,CASSIQATLQETQYF,TGTGCCAGTAGTATCCAGGCCACGCTACAGGAGACCCAGTACTTC
TRBV27,-,-,TRBJ2-3,CASRQTENTDTQYF,TGTGCCAGCAGACAGACAGAAAACACAGATACGCAGTATTTT
TRBV27,-,-,TRBJ1-3,CASSLNRYSGNTIYF,TGTGCCAGCAGTTTAAACAGGTACTCTGGAAACACCATATATTTT
TRBV5-4,TRBD1,-,TRBJ2-3,CASSSWTGRKDTQYF,TGTGCCAGCAGCTCGTGGACAGGGAGGAAGGATACGCAGTATTTT
TRBV5-1,TRBD1,-,TRBJ1-4,CASSYGTGGSLGNEKLFF,TGCGCCAGCAGCTACGGGACAGGGGGCAGTCTTGGTAATGAAAAACTGTTTTTT
TRBV13,TRBD1,few,TRBJ1-3,CASTDRGPGNTIYF,TGTGCCAGCACCGACAGGGGGCCTGGAAACACCATATATTTT
TRBV5-1,-,-,TRBJ1-4,CASSSDTSNEKLFF,TGCGCCAGCAGCTCGGACACTTCTAATGAAAAACTGTTTTTT
TRBV11-3,-,-,TRBJ2-2,CASSAGQFTGELFF,TGTGCCAGCAGCGCAGGACAGTTCACCGGGGAGCTGTTTTTT
TRBV14,-,once,TRBJ1-6,CASSLIPFSSPLHF,TGTGCCAGCAGCCTAATTCCCTTCAGTTCACCCCTCCACTTT
TRBV6-1,-,-,TRBJ1-1,CASSEAKSWRIEAFF,TGTGCCAGCAGTGAAGCAAAATCGTGGAGGATTGAAGCTTTCTTT
TRBV2,-,-,TRBJ1-5,CASSGGLESNQPQHF,TGTGCCAGCAGCGGCGGACTGGAAAGCAATCAGCCCCAGCATTTT
TRBV9,-,once,TRBJ2-1,CASSVAGARGEQFF,TGTGCCAGCAGCGTAGCAGGTGCTAGGGGTGAGCAGTTCTTC
TRBV7-3,-,-,TRBJ2-1,CASSLGQSAEQFF,TGTGCCAGCAGCTTAGGGCAGAGTGCTGAGCAGTTCTTC
TRBV24-1,-,-,TRBJ2-2,CATGQTAGELFF,TGTGCCACGGGACAAACGGCCGGGGAGCTGTTTTTT
TRBV7-9,TRBD1,few,TRBJ1-1,CASSYTGGLMNTEAFF,TGTGCCAGCAGCTATACAGGGGGCTTGATGAACACTGAAGCTTTCTTT
TRBV10-3,-,-,TRBJ1-6,CAISELEQGNSPLHF,TGTGCCATCAGTGAGTTGGAACAGGGAAATTCACCCCTCCACTTT
TRBV7-2,-,-,TRBJ2-5,CASSLLPGNRETQYF,TGTGCCAGCAGCTTGCTCCCGGGAAACCGAGAGACCCAGTACTTC
TRBV4-2,TRBD1,once,TRBJ1-5,CASSHTLGTAQPQHF,TGTGCCAGCAGCCACACCCTCGGGACAGCTCAGCCCCAGCATTTT
TRBV4-3,-,-,TRBJ1-5,CASSQDRTLKGQPQHF,TGCGCCAGCAGCCAAGATAGGACTCTCAAAGGGCAGCCCCAGCATTTT
TRBV9,-,-,TRBJ1-3,CASSAFSGNTIYF,TGTGCCAGCAGCGCCTTCTCTGGAAACACCATATATTTT
TRBV10-3,TRBD1,-,TRBJ1-1,CAIRTDRGLLPTEAFF,TGTGCCATCAGAACGGACAGGGGGCTTCTTCCGACTGAAGCTTTCTTT
TRBV6-5,-,-,TRBJ1-1,CASSYSMGGNTEAFF,TGTGCCAGCAGTTACTCGATGGGGGGTAACACTGAAGCTTTCTTT
TRBV6-7,TRBD2,-,TRBJ2-1,CASITPSGAEQFF,TGTGCCAGCATCACACCTAGCGGGGCCGAGCAGTTCTTC
TRBV5-5,-,-,TRBJ2-2,CASSLTGFITGELFF,TGTGCCAGCAGCTTGACGGGATTTATCACCGGGGAGCTGTTTTTT
TRBV23-1,-,-,TRBJ1-5,CASTPNGGDETHSNQPQHF,TGCGCCAGCACCCCAAACGGGGGAGACGAGACCCATAGCAATCAGCCCCAGCATTTT
TRBV9,-,once,TRBJ2-7,CASSVSRGVGIYEQYF,TGTGCCAGCAGCGTAAGTCGAGGAGTAGGCATCTACGAGCAGTACTTC
TRBV5-6,TRBD2,-,TRBJ2-7,CASTLAGGLSYEQYF,TGTGCCAGCACCCTAGCGGGGGGGCTCTCCTACGAGCAGTACTTC
TRBV7-2,-,-,TRBJ2-3,CASSSYTDTQYF,TGTGCCAGCAGCTCCTATACAGATACGCAGTATTTT
TRBV28,TRBD1,-,TRBJ1-1,CASSQGVNTEAFF,TGTGCCAGCAGCCAGGGGGTGAACACTGAAGCTTTCTTT
TRBV7-9,-,-,TRBJ1-4,CASSLVSGSTNEKLFF,TGTGCCAGCAGCTTAGTCTCAGGATCAACTAATGAAAAACTGTTTTTT
TRBV6-2/TRBV6-3,-,-,TRBJ1-1,CASSVRDTNEAFF,TGTGCCAGCAGTGTCCGGGACACTAATGAAGCTTTCTTT
TRBV10-1,-,-,TRBJ1-5,CASSADKGEDGSNQPQHF,TGCGCCAGCAGTGCCGATAAAGGGGAGGACGGAAGCAATCAGCCCCAGCATTTT
TRBV3-1/TRBV3-2,TRBD2,-,TRBJ2-7,CATSLGTSGYEQYF,TGTGCCACGTCCCTCGGGACTAGCGGTTACGAGCAGTACTTC
TRBV3-1/TRBV3-2,-,few,TRBJ1-1,CASSQDTGGGEKAFF,TGTGCCAGCAGCCAAGATACGGGGGGCGGAGAAAAAGCTTTCTTT
TRBV18,TRBD1,-,TRBJ1-3,CASSRTGTAGNTIYF,TGTGCCAGCTCACGGACCGGGACAGCTGGAAACACCATATATTTT
TRBV7-8,-,-,TRBJ1-2,CASSLESGVGGGYTF,TGTGCCAGCAGCTTAGAGAGTGGGGTAGGGGGTGGCTACACCTTC
TRBV7-9,-,few,TRBJ1-1,CASSSTPREQGNTEAFF,TGTGCCAGCAGCTCAACGCCGCGAGAACAGGGGAACACTGAAGCTTTCTTT
TRBV29-1,-,-,TRBJ1-2,CSVSQGINGYTF,TGCAGCGTCTCTCAGGGTATTAATGGCTACACCTTC
TRBV5-4,TRBD1,-,TRBJ2-2,CASSLNRGKGELFF,TGTGCCAGCAGCTTAAACAGGGGGAAGGGGGAGCTGTTTTTT
TRBV6-6,-,-,TRBJ2-7,CASSKRQTLYYEQYF,TGTGCCAGCAGTAAGAGACAGACTCTATACTACGAGCAGTACTTC
TRBV6-4,-,-,TRBJ2-2,CASSDDVGLGTGELFF,TGTGCCAGCAGTGACGACGTGGGGCTCGGCACCGGGGAGCTGTTTTTT